The 29 T cell receptor beta chains listed next were all sequenced from one sample in a study of blood T cell repertoires in COVID-19. Data came from immunoSEQ multiplex PCR; TCRdb stores just in-frame clones and leaves some out. The sample consists of 200,000 to 250,000 clones, 92% of them appearing once. Sample: peripheral blood. Source of these receptors: a man between 60 and 75 years old with COVID-19, enrolled during active disease.

The rearrangement uses TRBV27 and TRBJ1-1, with 10 bases fitting TRBD1. Trimming at V came to 4 bases and at J to 5 bases, leaving 1 base not matched to a gene. The germline V gene has CDR1 MNHEY and CDR2 SMNVEV (reference sequence). CDR3 size: 13 residues. CDR3: CASSSDRGTEAFF. Here the CDR3 DNA reads TGTGCCAGCAGTTCGGACAGGGGGACTGAAGCTTTCTTT.

The count of this clone is one. The chain couples TRBV29-1 to TRBJ2-3; tentative D call: TRBD2 (7 bases). Germline V gene sequence: CDR1 SQVTM, CDR2 ANQGSEA. This CDR3 has 15 residues. Trimming took off 2 bases at V and 1 base at J, with 13 bases between the two ends. The CDR3 loop reads CSVEKGGDGTDTQYF. Written as DNA, the CDR3 is TGCAGCGTTGAAAAAGGGGGGGACGGCACAGATACGCAGTATTTT.

The chain employs TRBV18 and TRBJ2-7; maybe TRBD1 (5 bases). Germline V gene data show CDR1 as KGHSH and CDR2 as LQKENI. The CDR3 is 14 amino acids. V shed 5 bases and J shed 1 base, with 12 bases lying between them. CDR3 bases: TGTGCCAGCTCATCACGTCAGGGTTCCTACGAGCAGTACTTC. Encoded protein: CASSSRQGSYEQYF.

The chain carries TRBV7-9 and TRBJ2-3; 8 bases fit TRBD1. This CDR3 spans 16 amino acids. J lost 3 bases, V lost 5 bases, and 10 bases had no gene match. Germline V gene sequence: CDR1 SEHNR, CDR2 FQNEAQ (reference sequence). The CDR3 loop reads CASSLLQTGGTDTQYF. The CDR3 coding sequence is TGTGCCAGCAGCCTCCTCCAAACAGGGGGAACAGATACGCAGTATTTT. The full variable domain, with the rest looked up from reference TRBV7-9 and TRBJ2-3, is DTGVSQNPRHKITKRGQNVTFRCDPISEHNRLYWYRQTLGQGPEFLTYFQNEAQLEKSRLLSDRFSAERPKGSFSTLEIQRTEQGDSAMYLCASSLLQTGGTDTQYFGPGTRLTVL.

A single count supports this clone. The chain joins TRBV20-1 to TRBJ2-1; 10 nucleotides align to TRBD2. The CDR3 has 15 residues. Germline assignment: CDR1 DFQATT and CDR2 SNEGSKA (reference sequence). J was trimmed by 7 bases and V by 3 bases; bases with no gene match: 9. The CDR3, as DNA: TGCAGTGCTAGTGTACGCGAGCGGGAGGGGAATGAGCAGTTCTTC. Its translation is CSASVREREGNEQFF.

The count of this clone is one. The V gene is TRBV28, the J gene TRBJ1-2; perhaps TRBD1 as D (5 bases). Germline V lookup: CDR1 MDHEN, CDR2 SYDVKM. V lost 5 bases and J lost 4, with 14 bases in between. The CDR3 runs to 14 residues. In nucleotides, the CDR3 is TGTGCCAGCAGTCTAGGTCAGGGCGTCTATGGCTACACCTTC. Protein: CASSLGQGVYGYTF.

The chain joins TRBV28 to TRBJ1-5; 7 bases map to TRBD1. V lost 3 bases to trimming and J lost 5 bases; unmatched junction nucleotides: 4. The germline V gene has CDR1 MDHEN and CDR2 SYDVKM. The CDR3 is made up of 14 amino acids. CDR3 region: CASSLGQSYQPQHF. The DNA of the CDR3 is TGTGCCAGCAGTTTGGGACAGTCATATCAGCCCCAGCATTTT.

The rearrangement joins TRBV7-2 to TRBJ1-5; 7 bases line up with TRBD1. V lost 0 bases to trimming and J lost 7 bases; unmatched junction nucleotides: 9. Germline CDR1 reads SGHTA; CDR2 reads FQGNSA. The CDR3 has 16 amino acids. Written as DNA, the CDR3 is TGTGCCAGCAGCTTAGCCTCACAGGGGAGAAAGCAGCCCCAGCATTTT. Encoded protein: CASSLASQGRKQPQHF. The complete variable domain, with remaining parts taken from reference TRBV7-2 and TRBJ1-5, reads GAGVSQSPSNKVTEKGKDVELRCDPISGHTALYWYRQSLGQGLEFLIYFQGNSAPDKSGLPSDRFSAERTGGSVSTLTIQRTQQEDSAVYLCASSLASQGRKQPQHFGDGTRLSIL.

The V call is TRBV5-1, the J call TRBJ2-7, with TRBD2 identical over 7 bases. The CDR3 runs 16 residues. J was trimmed by 2 bases and V by 3 bases; bases with no gene match: 11. Germline CDR1 and CDR2: SGHRS and YFSETQ. CDR3 sequence: CASSSFVGGSTYEQYF. In DNA, the CDR3 is TGCGCCAGCAGCTCCTTCGTGGGAGGGTCTACCTACGAGCAGTACTTC.

This clone was found once. This chain uses TRBV2 with TRBJ1-6; 7 nucleotides agree with TRBD1. The CDR3 runs to 16 residues. Germline trimming cut 8 bases from V and 5 bases from J; bases unmatched to any gene: 12. Per germline, CDR1 SNHLY and CDR2 FYNNEI. The CDR3 here is CASRVTRTGDNSPLHF. The DNA for the CDR3 is TGTGCCAGCCGAGTGACTAGGACAGGTGATAATTCACCCCTCCACTTT.

The CDR3 DNA reads as TGTGCCAGCAGTGTCTCCAGGGCCCTCTCCTACAATGAGCAGTTCTTC. Amino acid sequence: CASSVSRALSYNEQFF. The rearrangement joins TRBV6-1 to TRBJ2-1; D might be TRBD1 (5 bases). This CDR3 spans 16 amino acids. V was clipped by 4 bases and J by 0 bases, with 13 bases between them. Germline V lookup: CDR1 MNHNS, CDR2 SASEGT.

The sample holds one count of this clone. The chain is built from TRBV24-1 and TRBJ2-1; 8 bases are a match to TRBD1. Germline-derived CDR1 and CDR2 are KGHDR and SFDVKD. V shed 3 bases and J 4 bases; nucleotides not matched to a gene: 7. The CDR3 spans 16 residues. CDR3 amino acids: CATSDRSTGAYNEQFF. The CDR3 DNA sequence: TGTGCCACCAGTGATCGGTCGACAGGGGCATACAATGAGCAGTTCTTC.

V gene TRBV2 combines with J gene TRBJ2-7; D ambiguous. The CDR3 covers 11 residues. Per the germline V gene, CDR1 is SNHLY and CDR2 is FYNNEI. The V end lost 2 bases, the J end lost 12 bases, and 11 bases lay between the germline ends. The CDR3 reads CASSERQAPYF. CDR3 nucleotide sequence: TGTGCCAGCAGTGAACGGCAGGCCCCGTACTTC.

The chain is built from TRBV28 and TRBJ1-1, with D perhaps TRBD1 (5 bases). The germline V gene has CDR1 MDHEN and CDR2 SYDVKM. V dropped 6 bases and J dropped 10 bases, with 15 bases sitting between them. The CDR3 loop spans 12 amino acids. The CDR3 DNA sequence: TGTGCCAGCAGGCTTGGGGGGGTCGGAGCTTTCTTT. This translates into CASRLGGVGAFF. The whole variable domain, filled in from reference TRBV28 and TRBJ1-1, reads DVKVTQSSRYLVKRTGEKVFLECVQDMDHENMFWYRQDPGLGLRLIYFSYDVKMKEKGDIPEGYSVSREKKERFSLILESASTNQTSMYLCASRLGGVGAFFGQGTRLTVV.

The chain links TRBV29-1 to TRBJ2-7, with D uncertain. Trimming removed 6 bases at V and 6 bases at J, with 12 bases between. This CDR3 contains 11 residues. The germline V gene encodes CDR1 SQVTM and CDR2 ANQGSEA. The CDR3 here is CSVLWSTEQYF. In DNA, the CDR3 is TGCAGCGTCCTTTGGAGCACCGAGCAGTACTTC.

The chain is built from TRBV7-2 and TRBJ1-3; TRBD1 aligns across 7 bases. CDR3 length: 16 residues. Trimming removed 1 base from V and 2 bases from J; junction bases left unmatched: 5. Germline V gives CDR1 SGHTA, CDR2 FQGNSA. CDR3 coding DNA: TGTGCCAGCAGCTTAGGGTCACAGGGGACTGGAAACACCATATATTTT. It yields the protein CASSLGSQGTGNTIYF.

This clone was detected only a few times. The rearrangement joins TRBV6-1 to TRBJ1-4; the D gene is possibly TRBD1 (6 bases). The CDR3 spans 17 residues. Trimming stripped 4 bases from V and 7 bases from J, with 22 bases between. CDR1 is MNHNS and CDR2 is SASEGT in the germline V gene. For the CDR3, the DNA is TGTGCCAGCAGTGTTAGGACAGTTAGCCTCGGGTCTGAAAAACTGTTTTTT. As protein: CASSVRTVSLGSEKLFF.

The chain has TRBV7-3 and TRBJ2-4; 7 bases are a match to TRBD1. CDR3 size: 15 residues. The ends lost 2 bases at V and 8 bases at J; junction bases unmatched: 9. Germline loops: CDR1 SGHTA, CDR2 FQGTGA. As DNA, the CDR3 is TGTGCCAGCAGCTTATTCGGACAGGACGGGGACATTCAGTACTTC. Residues: CASSLFGQDGDIQYF.

The rearrangement links TRBV5-1 to TRBJ2-1; D is perhaps TRBD2 (6 bases). Trimming removed 0 bases from V and 10 bases from J, with 8 bases in between. CDR1 and CDR2 (germline): SGHRS, YFSETQ. CDR3 size: 12 residues. The CDR3 sequence is CASSLALAEQFF. Here the CDR3 DNA reads TGCGCCAGCAGCTTGGCCCTAGCGGAGCAGTTCTTC.

CDR3 DNA sequence: TGTGCCAGCAGTGACTCAGCGGGGTTTGAGCAGTACTTC. It specifies CASSDSAGFEQYF. This sequence joins TRBV6-4 and TRBJ2-7; 7 bases are a match to TRBD2. CDR3 length equals 13 residues. Germline V gene lookup returns CDR1 MRHNA and CDR2 SNTAGT. After removal of 0 bases from V and 7 bases from J, the junction contained 3 bases not matched to a gene.

For this clone: The same CDR3 can be traced to other DNA sequences in this sample. The chain uses TRBV5-4 and TRBJ1-2, with no clear D. The CDR3 has 14 amino acids. The germline V gene encodes CDR1 SGHNT and CDR2 YYREEE (reference sequence). V was cut by 0 bases and J by 2 bases, with 8 bases left in between. The CDR3 DNA follows: TGTGCCAGCAGCTTGGGCGGAGGGAACTATGGCTACACCTTC. Translated, it gives CASSLGGGNYGYTF. Variable domain in full (rest from reference TRBV5-4 and TRBJ1-2): ETGVTQSPTHLIKTRGQQVTLRCSSQSGHNTVSWYQQALGQGPQFIFQYYREEENGRGNFPPRFSGLQFPNYSSELNVNALELDDSALYLCASSLGGGNYGYTFGSGTRLTVV.

The chain recombines TRBV27 with TRBJ1-1; no reliable D call. The CDR3 totals 13 residues. Trimming pared 6 bases from V and 0 bases from J, leaving 8 bases between. The germline V gene has CDR1 MNHEY and CDR2 SMNVEV (reference sequence). The CDR3 reads CASRYLVNTEAFF. The CDR3 DNA reads as TGTGCCAGCAGGTACCTAGTGAACACTGAAGCTTTCTTT.

The rearrangement links TRBV20-1 to TRBJ1-2; D is unresolved. The CDR3 is 10 amino acids. The germline gives CDR1 DFQATT, CDR2 SNEGSKA (reference sequence). The V end was cut by 3 bases, the J end by 6 bases, with 5 bases between. CDR3 sequence: CSASADGYTF. In DNA form, the CDR3 reads TGCAGTGCTAGTGCAGATGGCTACACCTTC.

The V gene is TRBV6-6, the J gene TRBJ1-1; a weak D match, TRBD1 (6 bases). V lost 6 bases, J lost 3 bases, and 17 bases lay in between. This CDR3 is 15 amino acids long. In germline, CDR1 is MNHNY, CDR2 SVGAGI (reference sequence). Written as DNA, the CDR3 is TGTGCCAGCAGGAGAAACCGGGACAAGTACACTGAAGCTTTCTTT. Translating it yields CASRRNRDKYTEAFF.

The rearrangement uses TRBV19 and TRBJ1-2; D remains unclear. This CDR3 has 14 amino acids. Deletions cut 5 bases from V and 10 bases from J, with 20 bases between. CDR1 and CDR2 (germline): LNHDA, SQIVND (reference sequence). The CDR3 DNA follows: TGTGCCAGTAGTGTGGACGGGGATGTAAAGGACTACACCTTC. Protein sequence: CASSVDGDVKDYTF.

This rearrangement joins TRBV9 to TRBJ1-3; possible D gene TRBD1, 5 bases. CDR1 is SGDLS and CDR2 is YYNGEE in the germline V gene. This CDR3 is built from 12 residues. The V and J ends lost 2 bases and 8 bases respectively, with 8 bases between them. The DNA for the CDR3 is TGTGCCAGCAGCGTTGTACAGGACACCATATATTTT. Its protein is CASSVVQDTIYF.

The rearrangement links TRBV10-3 to TRBJ2-7, with TRBD2 matching over 8 bases. This CDR3 region has 15 residues. Looked up from germline, CDR1 is ENHRY and CDR2 is SYGVKD. Losses at the gene ends were 6 bases for V and 6 bases for J; bases not matched to a gene: 13. CDR3: CAISATSGRHSEQYF. CDR3 coding DNA: TGTGCCATCAGCGCTACTAGCGGACGACACTCCGAGCAGTACTTC.

This clone is a singleton in its sample. This chain connects TRBV3-1 (or the pseudogene TRBV3-2) to TRBJ2-2, with TRBD2 matching over 10 bases. The CDR3 sequence is 16 residues long. Germline V gives CDR1 LGHDT, CDR2 YNNKEL (reference sequence). The J segment lost 2 bases and the V segment lost 6 bases, leaving 6 bases of the junction unmatched. The CDR3 nucleotides read TGTGCCAGCAGGGCTAGCGGGGGACGAAACACCGGGGAGCTGTTTTTT. It encodes CASRASGGRNTGELFF.

The CDR3, as DNA: TGTGCCAGCAGCCAAGATACCCACAGGGCTAATGAGCAGTTCTTC. Translation gives CASSQDTHRANEQFF. The chain couples TRBV4-2 to TRBJ2-1; TRBD1 might be the D (6 bases). The CDR3 sequence is 15 residues long. Trimming pared 0 bases from V and 7 bases from J, leaving 13 bases between. The germline gives CDR1 LGHNA, CDR2 YNFKEQ.